This T cell receptor (beta chain) was documented in a study of blood T cell repertoires in COVID-19. Study-level background: Researchers got acute and convalescent COVID-19 samples from the United States, Italy and Spain. In each case, the material was cDNA or gDNA derived from T cells, B-cell-depleted T cells, or PBMCs.

The authors' processing: Estimates of nucleated cell counts were drawn from the amplification of reference gene primers. Using immunoSEQ multiplex PCR, the repertoire was profiled, and TCRdb retains in-frame clones only, with some absent. The V and J calls and clone size come from that table; D and trimming were worked out from the DNA. The repertoire holds fewer than 85,000 clones, with over 75% as singletons. The germline V gene encodes CDR1 KGHSH and CDR2 LQKENI. V dropped 5 bases and J dropped 5; count of bases not matched to a gene: 9. This CDR3 spans 16 amino acids. The source is a human donor in a cohort sampled during active COVID-19. Sequencing used peripheral blood. The chain combines TRBV18 with TRBJ1-1; TRBD1 agrees at 12 bases. In DNA, the CDR3 is TGTGCCAGCTCAGGGACAGGGGGCGCAGGGGGGACTGAAGCTTTCTTT. Translation gives CASSGTGGAGGTEAFF.